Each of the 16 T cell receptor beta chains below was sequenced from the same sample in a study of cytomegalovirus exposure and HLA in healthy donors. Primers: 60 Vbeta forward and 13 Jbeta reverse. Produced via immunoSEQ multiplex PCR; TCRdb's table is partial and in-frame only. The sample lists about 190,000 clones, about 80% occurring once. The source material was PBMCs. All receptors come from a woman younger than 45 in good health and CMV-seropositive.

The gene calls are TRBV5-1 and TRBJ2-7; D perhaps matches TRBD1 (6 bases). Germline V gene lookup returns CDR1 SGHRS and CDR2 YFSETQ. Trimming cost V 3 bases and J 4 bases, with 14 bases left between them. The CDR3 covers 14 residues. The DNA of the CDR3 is TGCGCCAGCAGCTCTAGGGGACACAAATACGAGCAGTACTTC. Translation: CASSSRGHKYEQYF.

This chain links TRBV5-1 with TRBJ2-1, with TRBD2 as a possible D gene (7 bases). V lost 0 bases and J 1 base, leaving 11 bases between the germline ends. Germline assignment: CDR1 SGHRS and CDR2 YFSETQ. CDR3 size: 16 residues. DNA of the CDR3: TGCGCCAGCAGCTTGGGAGGGAGGGGGTCCTACAATGAGCAGTTCTTC. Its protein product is CASSLGGRGSYNEQFF.

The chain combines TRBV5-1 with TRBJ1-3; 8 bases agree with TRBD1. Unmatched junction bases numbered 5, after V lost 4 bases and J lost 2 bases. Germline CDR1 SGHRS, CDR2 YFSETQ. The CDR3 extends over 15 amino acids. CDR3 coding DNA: TGCGCCAGCAGCCCGACGACAGGGGCTGGAAACACCATATATTTT. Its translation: CASSPTTGAGNTIYF.

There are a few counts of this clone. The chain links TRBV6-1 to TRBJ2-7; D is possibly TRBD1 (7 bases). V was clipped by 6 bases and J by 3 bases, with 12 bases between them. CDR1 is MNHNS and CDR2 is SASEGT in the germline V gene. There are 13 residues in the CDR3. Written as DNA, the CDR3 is TGTGCCAGCAGGGAGGGGGCGGGCTACGAGCAGTACTTC. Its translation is CASREGAGYEQYF.

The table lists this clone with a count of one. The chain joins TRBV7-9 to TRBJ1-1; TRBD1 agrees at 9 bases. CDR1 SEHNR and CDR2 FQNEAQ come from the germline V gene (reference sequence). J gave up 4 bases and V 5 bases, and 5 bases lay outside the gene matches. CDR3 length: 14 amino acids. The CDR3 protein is CASSRGQGGTEAFF. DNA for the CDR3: TGTGCCAGCAGCCGGGGACAGGGTGGCACTGAAGCTTTCTTT.

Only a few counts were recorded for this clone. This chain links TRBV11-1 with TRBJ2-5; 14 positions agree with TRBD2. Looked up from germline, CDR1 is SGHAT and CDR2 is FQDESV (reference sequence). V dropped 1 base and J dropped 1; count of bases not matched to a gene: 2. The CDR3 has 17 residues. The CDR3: CASSLGLAGGSQETQYF. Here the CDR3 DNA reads TGTGCCAGCAGCTTAGGACTAGCGGGGGGGTCCCAAGAGACCCAGTACTTC.

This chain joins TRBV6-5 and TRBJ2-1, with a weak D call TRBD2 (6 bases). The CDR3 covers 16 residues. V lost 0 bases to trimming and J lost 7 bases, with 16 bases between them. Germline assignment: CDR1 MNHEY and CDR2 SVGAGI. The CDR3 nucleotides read TGTGCCAGCAGTTACTCCAACCGGGTCGGAGGGAATGAGCAGTTCTTC. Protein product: CASSYSNRVGGNEQFF.

The CDR3 protein is CASSYSSRVNTEAFF. The CDR3 region has the DNA TGTGCCAGCAGTTACTCGAGCAGGGTTAACACTGAAGCTTTCTTT. V is TRBV6-5 and J is TRBJ1-1, with D possibly TRBD1 on 5 matching bases. Trimming removed 0 bases at V and 2 bases at J, with 10 bases between. The CDR3 spans 15 residues. Germline lookup yields CDR1 MNHEY and CDR2 SVGAGI.

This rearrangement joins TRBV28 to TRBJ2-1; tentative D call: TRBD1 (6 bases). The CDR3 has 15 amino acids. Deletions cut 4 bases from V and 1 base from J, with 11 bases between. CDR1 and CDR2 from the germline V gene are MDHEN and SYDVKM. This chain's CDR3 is CASSSGTSSYNEQFF. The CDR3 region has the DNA TGTGCCAGCAGTTCCGGGACAAGTTCCTACAATGAGCAGTTCTTC.

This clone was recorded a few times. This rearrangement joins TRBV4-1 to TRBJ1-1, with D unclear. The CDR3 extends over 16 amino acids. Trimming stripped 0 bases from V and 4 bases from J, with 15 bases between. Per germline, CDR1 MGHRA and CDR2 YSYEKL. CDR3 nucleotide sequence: TGCGCCAGCAGCCAAGATCGCGGGCGTTATATCACTGAAGCTTTCTTT. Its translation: CASSQDRGRYITEAFF.

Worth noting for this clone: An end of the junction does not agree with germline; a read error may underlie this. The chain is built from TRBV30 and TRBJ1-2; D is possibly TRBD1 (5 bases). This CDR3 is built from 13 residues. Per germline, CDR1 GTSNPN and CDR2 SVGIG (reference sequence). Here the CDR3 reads CAWGDSIHYGYTF. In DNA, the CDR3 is TGTGCCTGGGGAGACAGCATCCACTATGGCTACACCTTT.

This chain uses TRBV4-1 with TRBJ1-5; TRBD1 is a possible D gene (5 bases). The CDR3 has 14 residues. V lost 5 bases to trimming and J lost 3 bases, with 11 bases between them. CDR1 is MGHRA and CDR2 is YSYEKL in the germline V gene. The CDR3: CASSEQETNQPQHF. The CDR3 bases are TGCGCCAGCAGCGAACAGGAGACCAATCAGCCCCAGCATTTT.

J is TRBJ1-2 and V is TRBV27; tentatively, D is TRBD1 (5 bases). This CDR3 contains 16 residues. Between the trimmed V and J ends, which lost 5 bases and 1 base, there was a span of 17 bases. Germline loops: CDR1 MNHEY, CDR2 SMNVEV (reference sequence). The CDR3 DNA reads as TGTGCCAGCAGTCTCGTCCTCCCTAGGGGTAACTATGGCTACACCTTC. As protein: CASSLVLPRGNYGYTF.

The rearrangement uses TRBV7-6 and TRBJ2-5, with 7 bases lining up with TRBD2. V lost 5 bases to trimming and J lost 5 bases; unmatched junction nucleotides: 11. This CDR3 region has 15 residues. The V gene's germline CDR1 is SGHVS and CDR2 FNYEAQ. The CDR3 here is CASSPRLAERETQYF. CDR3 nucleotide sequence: TGTGCCAGCAGCCCGAGGCTAGCGGAGAGGGAGACCCAGTACTTC. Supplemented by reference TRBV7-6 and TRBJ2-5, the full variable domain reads GAGVSQSPRYKVTKRGQDVALRCDPISGHVSLYWYRQALGQGPEFLTYFNYEAQQDKSGLPNDRFSAERPEGSISTLTIQRTEQRDSAMYRCASSPRLAERETQYFGPGTRLLVL.

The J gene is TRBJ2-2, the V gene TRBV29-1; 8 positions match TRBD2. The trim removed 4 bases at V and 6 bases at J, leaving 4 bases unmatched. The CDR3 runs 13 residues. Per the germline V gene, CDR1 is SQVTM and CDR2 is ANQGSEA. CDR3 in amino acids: CSVVAGGSGELFF. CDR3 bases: TGCAGCGTTGTGGCGGGAGGCTCCGGGGAGCTGTTTTTT.

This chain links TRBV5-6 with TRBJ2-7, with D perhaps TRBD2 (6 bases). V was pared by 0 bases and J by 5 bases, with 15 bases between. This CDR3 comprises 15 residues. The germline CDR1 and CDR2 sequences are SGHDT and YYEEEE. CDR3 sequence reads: CASSLGLGRDHEQYF. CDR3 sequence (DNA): TGTGCCAGCAGCTTGGGGTTAGGGCGGGACCACGAGCAGTACTTC.